This T cell receptor beta chain was sequenced in a study of shared clonotypes between healthy human individuals (dated by TCRdb to about 2020). Describing the broader study: Three men and two women, aged 18 to 49 years, made up the cohort. The study deeply sequenced blood TCR repertoires of about five healthy adults to estimate repertoire size and the extent of clonotype sharing between individuals. Between about 0.94 and 8.9 billion PBMCs per donor were obtained by leukapheresis. Libraries were prepared and TCR repertoires were sequenced by different laboratories using diverse techniques, in order to increase sequencing depth and limit assay-specific biases.

Using the deep immunoSEQ assay, TCR CDR3 regions were amplified from genomic DNA by multiplex PCR. Extracted genomic DNA from each cell subset was spread evenly across all wells of several immunoSEQ 96-well plates, with each plate serving as a replicate. For unsorted PBMC, approximately 300 ng of genomic DNA, equivalent to approximately 30,000 T cell genomes, went into each replicate PCR. Ten immunoSEQ deep assay plates were used to sequence the unsorted PBMC genomic DNA. Purified libraries were quantified with a Qubit 3.0 fluorometer, sized on a Bioanalyzer 2100, and re-quantified with the KAPA Library Quantification kit. Each immunoSEQ 96-well plate was sequenced on its own single-read 150-cycle Illumina NextSeq 550 flow cell. On the authors' methods: The immunoSEQ output contained only junctional sequences without quality scores, so filtering could not match that applied to full-length reads. To assign V/J genes and CDR3, sequences were annotated against IMGT germline references using PyIR, a Python wrapper for IgBLAST v1.9. Reads with weak V/J assignments (E-value above 1e-6), missing CDR3, stop codons, out-of-frame junctions, or ambiguous translated residues were removed. A V3J clonotype was defined by an identical inferred V gene, J gene, and CDR3 amino acid sequence. Percentage overlap between repertoires was calculated by dividing the number of shared unique clonotypes by the size of the smaller repertoire. RTK rarefaction, the Chao1 estimator, and Recon v2.1 estimates of unobserved clonotypes were used to assess repertoire richness. In TCRdb, the immuneACCESS table is reduced to in-frame sequences with V and J assigned. These tables do not hold every clone; where another copy was compared, an unresolved V gene accounts for under half, and the others remain unexplained. The V and J calls and clone size were taken over from that table, and D and trimming were inferred from the DNA. This sample has about 560,000 clones in its table, and about 80% of those were observed once. The top ten clonotypes cover 12% of the sample.

Results and caveats for the whole study, not just this receptor: Based on pairwise subsampling, the degree of clonotype sharing among donors was expected to be affected by sequencing depth. Because the study included only a small number of donors, the genetic and exposure-history diversity represented was limited. Sampling was limited to blood, and TCR repertoires in tissue likely differ from TCR repertoires in blood.

The donors were healthy, HIV-negative adults who had no recently reported acute infections or vaccinations. All donors were Caucasian adults living in Nashville, Tennessee, USA. For unsorted samples, 70 million to 95 million PBMCs were counted, and genomic DNA was extracted using the QIAamp DNA Blood Mini kit. Blood was obtained by leukapheresis, after which PBMCs were separated by Ficoll-Histopaque density gradient centrifugation and cryopreserved in liquid nitrogen vapor phase. This clone was detected a few times. No antigen is known for it. Base qualities are missing; no much larger clone stands one base away. CDR1 and CDR2, per the germline V gene, are SGHRS and YFSETQ. The CDR3 runs 14 residues from the cysteine to the phenylalanine. Just the 42-base CDR3 DNA is kept, in frame starting at base 1. Compared with germline, V lacks 4 bases and J lacks 7 bases; bases without a gene match: 9.

This clonotype originated in a woman between 35 and 50 years old in good health. Some clones in this sample may be carry-over from other donors' samples. The sample was PBMCs. The chain joins TRBV5-1 to TRBJ2-7; 9 of the junction bases match TRBD2. The DNA is as follows: TGCGCCAGCAGCGCCACTAGCGGGTCTAGAGAGCAGTACTTC. Its amino acids are CASSATSGSREQYF.